The 29 T cell receptor beta chains in this list originate from one sample, sequenced in a study of vaccination effects on CD4 cells after COVID-19. These receptors' antigens are unknown. In the ViraFEST assay, antigen-specific CD4+ clonotypes were identified by expansion after peptide-pool stimulation. On roughly day 9 of culture, CD4+ T cells were separated out. Each participant was given two doses of one vaccine (BNT162b2 or mRNA-1273). Repertoires were generated with immunoSEQ multiplex PCR, while TCRdb's copy carries only in-frame clones and drops some. The table shows approximately 26,000 clones, with approximately 69% occurring only once. Here the sequenced sample was CD4+ T cells from PBMCs cultured with SARS-CoV-2 spike peptides, taken after COVID-19 vaccination. These receptors all stem from a human donor who received a COVID-19 vaccine.

The chain's CDR3 is CASSATSGPQETQYF. The CDR3, as DNA: TGTGCCAGCAGCGCGACTAGCGGACCACAAGAGACCCAGTACTTC. This rearrangement joins TRBV9 to TRBJ2-5; TRBD2 matches at 9 bases. The trim removed 3 bases at V and 2 bases at J, leaving 5 bases unmatched. Germline V gene lookup returns CDR1 SGDLS and CDR2 YYNGEE. The CDR3 extends over 15 amino acids.

For this clone: The identical CDR3 is also encoded by other nucleotide sequences in the sample. The chain joins TRBV4-2 to TRBJ2-3; TRBD2 matches 13 bases. J was trimmed by 4 bases and V by 4 bases; bases with no gene match: 5. Germline CDR1 is LGHNA and CDR2 is YNFKEQ. The CDR3 covers 16 residues. The CDR3 loop reads CASSRKTSGGADTQYF. DNA of the CDR3: TGTGCCAGCAGCCGCAAAACTAGCGGGGGGGCAGATACGCAGTATTTT.

This clone qualifies as medium-sized (0.01 to 0.1%). This CDR3 is also generated by other DNA sequences in the sample. The rearrangement uses TRBV10-3 and TRBJ1-1, with 7 nucleotides matching TRBD1. Per the germline V gene, CDR1 is ENHRY and CDR2 is SYGVKD. This CDR3 has 15 amino acids. With V trimmed by 0 bases and J by 2 bases, 3 bases remained unmatched. As DNA, the CDR3 is TGTGCCATCAGTGAGTCGGGGACAGCAAACACTGAAGCTTTCTTT. Translating it yields CAISESGTANTEAFF.

The chain employs TRBV19 and TRBJ2-3; 9 nucleotides agree with TRBD2. The CDR3 runs 16 residues. From germline, CDR1 is LNHDA and CDR2 SQIVND (reference sequence). V dropped 3 bases and J dropped 1; count of bases not matched to a gene: 5. The CDR3 loop is CASSIFSGGGTDTQYF. The CDR3 coding sequence is TGTGCCAGTAGTATTTTTAGCGGGGGAGGCACAGATACGCAGTATTTT. Drawing the rest from reference TRBV19 and TRBJ2-3, the complete variable domain is DGGITQSPKYLFRKEGQNVTLSCEQNLNHDAMYWYRQDPGQGLRLIYYSQIVNDFQKGDIAEGYSVSREKKESFPLTVTSAQKNPTAFYLCASSIFSGGGTDTQYFGPGTRLTVL.

The chain combines TRBV2 with TRBJ1-3; TRBD1 is a possible D gene (5 bases). Germline lookup yields CDR1 SNHLY and CDR2 FYNNEI. This CDR3 has 17 amino acids. V lost 6 bases and J lost 1, with 19 bases in between. The CDR3 reads CASSLSIQESSGNTIYF. CDR3 bases: TGTGCCAGCAGCCTCTCGATACAGGAGTCTTCTGGAAACACCATATATTTT.

This clone was found once. The rearrangement links TRBV7-8 to TRBJ2-5; D is uncertain. Between the trimmed V and J ends, which lost 2 bases and 2 bases, there was a span of 9 bases. Germline lookup yields CDR1 SGHVS and CDR2 FQNEAQ. The CDR3 extends over 14 amino acids. CDR3 in amino acids: CASSLMGKQETQYF. CDR3 DNA sequence: TGTGCCAGCAGCTTAATGGGGAAACAAGAGACCCAGTACTTC. The entire variable domain, with the rest obtained from reference TRBV7-8 and TRBJ2-5, is as follows: GAGVSQSPRYKVAKRGQDVALRCDPISGHVSLFWYQQALGQGPEFLTYFQNEAQLDKSGLPSDRFFAERPEGSVSTLKIQRTQQEDSAVYLCASSLMGKQETQYFGPGTRLLVL.

In this sample, this clone turned up a few times. This sequence joins TRBV19 and TRBJ1-3, with 7 bases matching TRBD1. CDR1 LNHDA and CDR2 SQIVND come from the germline V gene (reference sequence). The CDR3 contains 15 residues. With 6 bases clipped from V and 3 bases from J, the junction kept 8 bases outside the gene matches. CDR3 sequence: CASRKTGNLGNTIYF. As DNA, the CDR3 is TGTGCCAGTAGGAAGACAGGGAACCTTGGAAACACCATATATTTT.

CDR3 protein: CSVGGPDREYGYTF. CDR3 sequence (DNA): TGCAGCGTAGGGGGACCAGACAGGGAGTATGGCTACACCTTC. This rearrangement joins TRBV29-1 to TRBJ1-2, with 7 bases aligning to TRBD1. Germline CDR1 SQVTM, CDR2 ANQGSEA. The CDR3 is 14 residues long. The V gene end was trimmed by 6 bases and the J gene end by 5 bases; junction bases not matched to a gene: 12.

This rearrangement joins TRBV4-2 to TRBJ1-4; the D gene is possibly TRBD1 (5 bases). The CDR3 totals 17 residues. Germline values: CDR1 LGHNA, CDR2 YNFKEQ. V gave up 0 bases and J gave up 7 bases, with 18 bases separating them. The CDR3 spells CASSQDLLRGGSEKLFF. CDR3 nucleotide sequence: TGTGCCAGCAGCCAAGATTTATTACGGGGGGGAAGTGAAAAACTGTTTTTT.

The rearrangement links TRBV3-1 (or the pseudogene TRBV3-2) to TRBJ1-3, with no clear D. CDR1 LGHDT and CDR2 YNNKEL come from the germline V gene (reference sequence). The CDR3 is made up of 14 amino acids. V lost 5 bases and J 0 bases, leaving 8 bases between the germline ends. The chain's CDR3 is CASSSTSSGNTIYF. CDR3 in DNA: TGTGCCAGCAGCTCCACGAGCTCTGGAAACACCATATATTTT.

V usage is TRBV19 and J usage is TRBJ2-6; tentative D call: TRBD1 (5 bases). The CDR3 runs 15 residues. Trimming took 3 bases from V and 3 from J, leaving 9 bases between them. Germline assignment: CDR1 LNHDA and CDR2 SQIVND (reference sequence). Here the CDR3 DNA reads TGTGCCAGTAGTATTATTCAGGGTGGGGCCAACGTCCTGACTTTC. Its translation: CASSIIQGGANVLTF.

The V and J genes are TRBV6-1 and TRBJ2-2; 10 positions match TRBD1. Per the germline V gene, CDR1 is MNHNS and CDR2 is SASEGT. The V segment lost 4 bases and the J segment 3 bases; nucleotides outside the gene matches: 5. CDR3 length equals 16 residues. CDR3 DNA: TGTGCCAGCAGTGTCCGGGACAGGGGTTACACCGGGGAGCTGTTTTTT. It translates to CASSVRDRGYTGELFF.

The V call is TRBV2, the J call TRBJ1-6; 8 nucleotides match TRBD1. Trimming removed 9 bases from V and 11 bases from J; junction bases left unmatched: 12. This CDR3 is built from 14 residues. CDR1 and CDR2 from the germline V gene are SNHLY and FYNNEI. Here the CDR3 DNA reads TGTGCCAGTAGTCCGGGACAGGTGACAACACCCCTCCACTTT. This gives the protein CASSPGQVTTPLHF.

The gene calls are TRBV7-2 and TRBJ1-1; D not certain. Per the germline V gene, CDR1 is SGHTA and CDR2 is FQGNSA. This CDR3 region has 13 residues. V was trimmed by 6 bases and J by 11 bases, leaving 19 bases between them. The CDR3 DNA reads as TGTGCCAGCAGTCAATACTCCTCCGGGGAGGCTTTCTTT. It is translated as CASSQYSSGEAFF.

In DNA, the CDR3 is TGTGCCAGCAGTTATGGTTTCCCGAATTCACCCCTCCACTTT. Residues: CASSYGFPNSPLHF. The rearrangement joins TRBV6-5 to TRBJ1-6; the D is unclear. Germline values: CDR1 MNHEY, CDR2 SVGAGI. The ends were cut back, 3 bases at V and 7 bases at J, with 10 bases in the middle. The CDR3 sequence is 14 residues long.

The chain employs TRBV29-1 and TRBJ1-1; D perhaps matches TRBD1 (6 bases). Trimming shortened V by 4 bases and J by 0 bases, and 12 bases separated the two germline ends. The CDR3 spans 14 residues. The germline V gene has CDR1 SQVTM and CDR2 ANQGSEA. The CDR3 DNA is TGCAGCGTTGTTCAGGGGACCATGAACACTGAAGCTTTCTTT. Protein product: CSVVQGTMNTEAFF. The full variable domain, its missing parts supplied by reference TRBV29-1 and TRBJ1-1, is SAVISQKPSRDICQRGTSLTIQCQVDSQVTMMFWYRQQPGQSLTLIATANQGSEATYESGFVIDKFPISRPNLTFSTLTVSNMSPEDSSIYLCSVVQGTMNTEAFFGQGTRLTVV.

The gene calls are TRBV5-6 and TRBJ1-5; 9 bases fit TRBD1. Germline loops: CDR1 SGHDT, CDR2 YYEEEE. CDR3 length: 14 amino acids. V lost 2 bases to trimming and J lost 10 bases; unmatched junction nucleotides: 7. The CDR3 DNA reads as TGTGCCAGCAGCTTCAGGGACAGGGAGGGACCCCAGCATTTT. Its protein is CASSFRDREGPQHF.

The J gene is TRBJ1-4, the V gene TRBV20-1; D is possibly TRBD1 (6 bases). CDR1 is DFQATT and CDR2 is SNEGSKA in the germline V gene (reference sequence). With 0 bases removed from V and 14 bases from J, the gap between germline ends came to 10 bases. This CDR3 contains 11 residues. DNA of the CDR3: TGCAGTGCTAGAGATCATAGGGGGCTGTTTTTT. Amino acids: CSARDHRGLFF.

The gene calls are TRBV4-2 and TRBJ1-4; the D is unclear. CDR1 LGHNA and CDR2 YNFKEQ come from the germline V gene. V lost 0 bases to trimming and J lost 0 bases, with 11 bases between them. The CDR3 runs 17 residues. The DNA of the CDR3 is TGTGCCAGCAGCCAAGATCGGCGCCAAGCAACTAATGAAAAACTGTTTTTT. This codes for CASSQDRRQATNEKLFF.

The V and J genes are TRBV5-1 and TRBJ2-5; 7 bases are shared with TRBD1. With V trimmed by 3 bases and J by 2 bases, 4 bases remained unmatched. The germline gives CDR1 SGHRS, CDR2 YFSETQ. CDR3 length: 14 residues. The DNA for the CDR3 is TGCGCCAGCAGCTGGGACAGCGCTCAAGAGACCCAGTACTTC. As protein: CASSWDSAQETQYF.

V usage is TRBV20-1 and J usage is TRBJ2-7, with D hard to call. The CDR3 runs to 11 residues. V dropped 6 bases and J dropped 6 bases, with 12 bases sitting between them. Per germline, CDR1 DFQATT and CDR2 SNEGSKA (reference sequence). This CDR3 is CSASRVGEQYF. The CDR3, as DNA: TGCAGTGCCAGTAGGGTGGGCGAGCAGTACTTC.

V gene TRBV30 combines with J gene TRBJ1-3; D remains ambiguous. The CDR3 totals 15 residues. V was shortened by 0 bases and J by 0 bases, with 9 bases between the two germline ends. Germline assignment: CDR1 GTSNPN and CDR2 SVGIG (reference sequence). The CDR3: CAWSVSRSSGNTIYF. The CDR3 region has the DNA TGTGCCTGGAGTGTCTCTAGGAGCTCTGGAAACACCATATATTTT.

This chain links TRBV5-5 with TRBJ2-1, with 8 bases fitting TRBD1. The germline gives CDR1 SGHKS, CDR2 YYEKEE (reference sequence). Germline trimming cut 0 bases from V and 9 bases from J; bases unmatched to any gene: 2. The CDR3 is 13 residues long. The CDR3 DNA reads TGTGCCAGCAGCTTGGACAGGGGGAGTGAGCAGTTCTTC. Translating gives CASSLDRGSEQFF.

The gene calls are TRBV5-1 and TRBJ1-2; 7 bases match TRBD1. V gave up 0 bases and J gave up 6 bases; unmatched junction bases: 2. Germline V lookup: CDR1 SGHRS, CDR2 YFSETQ. The CDR3 sequence is 13 residues long. The DNA for the CDR3 is TGCGCCAGCAGCTTGGGCCAGGGGGATGGCTACACCTTC. This gives the protein CASSLGQGDGYTF.

V is TRBV6-5 and J is TRBJ1-1, with 11 bases identical to TRBD1. The germline gives CDR1 MNHEY, CDR2 SVGAGI. CDR3 length: 14 amino acids. V gave up 7 bases and J gave up 8 bases; unmatched junction bases: 9. CDR3 in DNA: TGTGCCAGCACCCCGAACCGGGACAGGGGGGAAGCTTTCTTT. Residues: CASTPNRDRGEAFF.

The chain has TRBV14 and TRBJ1-6; a weak D match, TRBD1 (5 bases). Germline V gene lookup returns CDR1 SGHDN and CDR2 FVKESK. V lost 5 bases and J 9 bases, leaving 14 bases between the germline ends. This CDR3 is 14 amino acids long. In nucleotides, the CDR3 is TGTGCCAGCAGCATTTTCCCAGGGAGTTCACCCCTCCACTTT. Translating gives CASSIFPGSSPLHF.

This clone is categorized as large. The CDR3 here is CASRGDSRDSPLHF. CDR3 DNA: TGTGCCAGTCGAGGGGACAGTAGGGATTCACCCCTCCACTTT. The gene calls are TRBV19 and TRBJ1-6; TRBD1 matches 7 bases. CDR1 is LNHDA and CDR2 is SQIVND in the germline V gene (reference sequence). J gave up 8 bases and V 8 bases, and 9 bases lay outside the gene matches. This CDR3 has 14 amino acids. The full variable domain, in which reference TRBV19 and TRBJ1-6 provide the parts outside the CDR3, is DGGITQSPKYLFRKEGQNVTLSCEQNLNHDAMYWYRQDPGQGLRLIYYSQIVNDFQKGDIAEGYSVSREKKESFPLTVTSAQKNPTAFYLCASRGDSRDSPLHFGNGTRLTVT.

The chain joins TRBV10-3 to TRBJ1-1; 7 bases line up with TRBD1. J gave up 4 bases and V 4 bases, and 6 bases lay outside the gene matches. CDR1 is ENHRY and CDR2 is SYGVKD in the germline V gene. The CDR3 is made up of 14 amino acids. DNA for the CDR3: TGTGCCATCAGTGGGGAGGGGGCCGCCACTGAAGCTTTCTTT. Its protein product is CAISGEGAATEAFF.

This clone was seen a handful of times. This sequence joins TRBV5-4 and TRBJ1-6; tentatively, D is TRBD1 (5 bases). The CDR3 loop spans 17 amino acids. Per the germline V gene, CDR1 is SGHNT and CDR2 is YYREEE (reference sequence). Deletions cut 0 bases from V and 3 bases from J, with 13 bases between. CDR3 nucleotides: TGTGCCAGCAGCTTGGGAGCAGGGACGGACTATAATTCACCCCTCCACTTT. Protein: CASSLGAGTDYNSPLHF.